The next 7 T cell receptor beta chains were all read from a single sample in a study of T cell responses to AZD1222 COVID-19 vaccine. Repertoires were generated with immunoSEQ multiplex PCR, while TCRdb's copy carries only in-frame clones and drops some. The table shows about 150,000 clones, with about 93% occurring only once. The material was peripheral blood, obtained on day 0 of AZD1222 vaccination. The source of these receptors is an adult in good health.

The J gene is TRBJ1-6, the V gene TRBV12-3 or TRBV12-4, with D maybe TRBD1 (5 bases). With 2 bases removed from V and 10 bases from J, the gap between germline ends came to 9 bases. The CDR3 runs 13 residues. The DNA for the CDR3 is TGTGCCAGCAGTTTACGGGGCCCCTCACCCCTCCACTTT. Its protein is CASSLRGPSPLHF.

This chain links TRBV5-8 with TRBJ1-6; TRBD1 matches at 8 bases. Trimming took 1 base from V and 10 from J; bases not matched to a gene: 1. The CDR3 loop spans 13 amino acids. Germline V gene data show CDR1 as SGHTS and CDR2 as YDEGEE. The CDR3 protein is CASSLNRGSPLHF. CDR3 DNA sequence: TGTGCCAGCAGCTTGAACAGGGGGTCACCCCTCCACTTT.

The chain links TRBV2 to TRBJ1-6, with a possible D match to TRBD1 (6 bases). This CDR3 is built from 17 residues. The germline V gene has CDR1 SNHLY and CDR2 FYNNEI. The V and J ends lost 7 bases and 5 bases respectively, with 21 bases between them. The CDR3 reads CASKQGLGGPNNSPLHF. The CDR3 DNA reads TGTGCCAGCAAACAGGGTCTAGGAGGACCGAATAATTCACCCCTCCACTTT. The full variable domain, in which reference TRBV2 and TRBJ1-6 provide the parts outside the CDR3, is EPEVTQTPSHQVTQMGQEVILRCVPISNHLYFYWYRQILGQKVEFLVSFYNNEISEKSEIFDDQFSVERPDGSNFTLKIRSTKLEDSAMYFCASKQGLGGPNNSPLHFGNGTRLTVT.

The chain is built from TRBV10-3 and TRBJ1-2; D is possibly TRBD1 (6 bases). V was clipped by 0 bases and J by 5 bases, with 10 bases between them. Germline CDR1 is ENHRY and CDR2 is SYGVKD. The CDR3 has 14 residues. The CDR3 nucleotides are TGTGCCATCAGTGAGTCCAACCAGGGGTATGGCTACACCTTC. Translation gives CAISESNQGYGYTF.

The gene calls are TRBV19 and TRBJ1-5; 9 bases match TRBD1. Losses at the gene ends were 3 bases for V and 7 bases for J; bases not matched to a gene: 10. The CDR3 runs to 16 residues. Germline values: CDR1 LNHDA, CDR2 SQIVND (reference sequence). The CDR3 protein is CASSMGRDRAYQPQHF. The CDR3 nucleotides are TGTGCCAGTAGTATGGGCCGGGACAGGGCTTACCAGCCCCAGCATTTT.

The gene calls are TRBV6-5 and TRBJ2-2; D gene uncertain. Germline assignment: CDR1 MNHEY and CDR2 SVGAGI. This CDR3 has 12 amino acids. V was pared by 8 bases and J by 4 bases, with 8 bases between. CDR3 nucleotide sequence: TGTGCCAGCGAGCCAACCACCGGGGAGCTGTTTTTT. This codes for CASEPTTGELFF.

The rearrangement joins TRBV18 to TRBJ1-2, with a tentative D call TRBD1 (5 bases). The CDR3 has 14 residues. V lost 3 bases and J 1 base, leaving 9 bases between the germline ends. The germline gives CDR1 KGHSH, CDR2 LQKENI. The CDR3 loop is CASSPNRLNYGYTF. CDR3 DNA sequence: TGTGCCAGCTCACCTAACAGGCTTAACTATGGCTACACCTTC.